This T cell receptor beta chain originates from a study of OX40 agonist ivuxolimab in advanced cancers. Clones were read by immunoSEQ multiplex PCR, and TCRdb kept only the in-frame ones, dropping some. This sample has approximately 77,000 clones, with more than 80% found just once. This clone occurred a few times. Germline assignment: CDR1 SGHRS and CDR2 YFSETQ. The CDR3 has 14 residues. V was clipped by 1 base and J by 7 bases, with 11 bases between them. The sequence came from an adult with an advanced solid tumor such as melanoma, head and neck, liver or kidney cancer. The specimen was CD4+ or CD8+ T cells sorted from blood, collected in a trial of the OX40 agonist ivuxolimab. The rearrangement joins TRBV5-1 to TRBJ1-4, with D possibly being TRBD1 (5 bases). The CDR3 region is CASSLTGGSEKLFF. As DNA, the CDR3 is TGCGCCAGCAGCTTGACAGGAGGGAGTGAAAAACTGTTTTTT.